These T cell receptor beta chains were read from a single sample in a study of technical replicates of blood from a handful of donors. Sequencing used immunoSEQ multiplex PCR; TCRdb keeps in-frame clones, though not all of them. The sample contains tens of thousands of clones, about 90% of which appear only once. What was sequenced was PBMCs. The receptors were gathered from a human donor in good health. Some clones in this sample may be carry-over from other donors' samples. Each CDR3 is given with its conserved first and last residue. D genes are given only for firm matches. Clone size is not always given. Where it is, it says once, few, many or a class for expanded clones.

J gene,clone size,D gene,V gene,CDR3 DNA,CDR3 protein
TRBJ1-6,-,-,TRBV11-2,TGTGCCAGCAGCCCACCATCCGGGGATTCACCCCTCCACTTT,CASSPPSGDSPLHF
TRBJ2-3,-,TRBD2,TRBV5-1,TGCGCCAGCAGCTTGGGATTACTAGCGCAGGGTTGGGATACGCAGTATTTT,CASSLGLLAQGWDTQYF
TRBJ1-2,-,-,TRBV6-5,TGTGCCAGCAGGTGGGGAGGGGAGCGTGGCTACACCTTC,CASRWGGERGYTF
TRBJ2-1,-,-,TRBV29-1,TGCAGCGTTGACCCCCCCAGCGGCAACTACAATGAGCAGTTCTTC,CSVDPPSGNYNEQFF
TRBJ1-4,-,-,TRBV7-9,TGTGCCAGCAGCTTGTCAGACAGATTTAATGAAAAACTGTTTTTT,CASSLSDRFNEKLFF
TRBJ2-5,once,-,TRBV6-1,TGTGCCAGCAGTCTACAGGGATTCGCGACCCAGTACTTC,CASSLQGFATQYF
TRBJ2-6,-,TRBD1,TRBV30,TGTGCCTGGCTCCCTCGGGACAGGGGGCTGACTGGGGCCAACGTCCTGACTTTC,CAWLPRDRGLTGANVLTF
TRBJ1-2,-,TRBD1,TRBV11-2,TGTGCCAGCAGCTTAGTCGGGGGACAGGGCTATGGCTACACCTTC,CASSLVGGQGYGYTF
TRBJ2-3,many,TRBD2,TRBV6-6,TGTGCCAGCAGGTATCCGACTAGCGGGGAAGCGGATACGCAGTATTTT,CASRYPTSGEADTQYF
TRBJ1-1,-,TRBD1,TRBV11-1,TGTGCCAGCAGCTTTCAGGGGGGAAACACTGAAGCTTTCTTT,CASSFQGGNTEAFF
TRBJ2-7,once,TRBD1,TRBV4-1,TGCGCCAGCAGCCAAGGTGGACAGGGCTGGGAGCAGTACTTC,CASSQGGQGWEQYF
TRBJ1-6,-,-,TRBV2,TGTGCCAGCAGTCAGGGCCTTTCGTATTCACCCCTCCACTTT,CASSQGLSYSPLHF
TRBJ2-1,few,-,TRBV7-9,TGTGCCAGCAGAGAAACAGGGATCTCCTACAATGAGCAGTTCTTC,CASRETGISYNEQFF
TRBJ2-7,-,-,TRBV5-1,TGCGCCAGCAGCCCCGCCATGGAGACCTACGAGCAGTACTTC,CASSPAMETYEQYF
TRBJ1-6,-,-,TRBV7-2,TGTGCCAGCAGCTCGGACAGTAATTCACCCCTCCACTTT,CASSSDSNSPLHF
TRBJ1-5,few,-,TRBV19,TGTGCCAGCGATCGGCAGGGTGATTGGAATCAGCCCCAGCATTTT,CASDRQGDWNQPQHF
TRBJ2-3,-,-,TRBV30,TGTGCCTGGAGTGCGGGGGAGGGCACAGATACGCAGTATTTT,CAWSAGEGTDTQYF
TRBJ1-5,-,TRBD1,TRBV5-1,TGCGCCAGCAGCTTGGGGGACAGTCTCAATCAGCCCCAGCATTTT,CASSLGDSLNQPQHF
TRBJ2-3,-,-,TRBV5-1,TGCGCCAGCAACCCACTAGTCAGCGCAGATACGCAGTATTTT,CASNPLVSADTQYF
TRBJ2-1,-,-,TRBV10-3,TGTGCCATCAGTAGGGACACCTACCAACCCAATGAGCAGTTCTTC,CAISRDTYQPNEQFF
TRBJ2-3,-,-,TRBV4-1,TGCGCCAGCAGCCAACTCGGCGGGACAGATACGCAGTATTTT,CASSQLGGTDTQYF
TRBJ2-2,-,-,TRBV7-6,TGTGCCAGCAGCCCCCACATGCAGGGTAGCACCGGGGAGCTGTTTTTT,CASSPHMQGSTGELFF
TRBJ2-6,-,TRBD2,TRBV4-2,TGTGCCAGCAGCCAGCCCCTAGCGGGGGTTTCCTCTGGGGCCAACGTCCTGACTTTC,CASSQPLAGVSSGANVLTF
TRBJ2-7,-,-,TRBV11-2,TGTGCCAGCAGCCCCGGCGGAGATAGCCACGAGCAGTACTTC,CASSPGGDSHEQYF
TRBJ1-1,-,-,TRBV7-9,TGTGCCAGCAGCTTAGTGTCATTGAGGTACGCTGAAGCTTTCTTT,CASSLVSLRYAEAFF
TRBJ2-7,-,-,TRBV6-6,TGTGCCAGCAGCTACGGCGGGGGCGCCTACGAGCAGTACTTC,CASSYGGGAYEQYF
TRBJ2-7,-,TRBD2,TRBV7-2,TGTGCCAGCAGCTTCCGGGCAGCGGGGGGCCTGAGCTCCTACGAGCAGTACTTC,CASSFRAAGGLSSYEQYF
TRBJ1-2,-,-,TRBV5-1,TGCGCCAGCAGCAAGTCCAGCGAATATGGCTACACCTTC,CASSKSSEYGYTF